One T cell receptor (beta chain) is described in this entry. Clones were read by immunoSEQ multiplex PCR, and TCRdb kept only the in-frame ones, dropping some. The sample has roughly 20,000 clones, about 74% seen once. The data derive from a study of sequential checkpoint blockade in melanoma. Background on the study: Patients were randomized 1:1 to nivolumab-then-ipilimumab or ipilimumab-then-nivolumab first-line.

As for treatment: randomized to nivolumab then ipilimumab (arm A) or the reverse (arm B). The material sequenced was CD8+ T cells sorted from blood (inferred from file names), taken from a patient given nivolumab and ipilimumab in sequence. This TCR came from a human donor with melanoma.

The CDR3 bases are TGTGCCAGCAGCTTTACAGGGGTGAGCGAGCAGTACTTC. Translated: CASSFTGVSEQYF. The gene calls are TRBV5-5 and TRBJ2-7, with 7 positions matching TRBD1. V dropped 2 bases and J dropped 6; count of bases not matched to a gene: 5. The CDR3 contains 13 residues. Germline V gene sequence: CDR1 SGHKS, CDR2 YYEKEE (reference sequence).